This record concerns one T cell receptor (beta chain) sequence. Its target is not known. Using immunoSEQ multiplex PCR, the repertoire was profiled, and TCRdb retains in-frame clones only, with some absent. In the table there are around 160,000 clones, about 89% of which are singletons. This sample was taken from a study of T cell responses to AZD1222 COVID-19 vaccine. Study outcomes and limitations: Reportedly, close to half of spike-specific TCRs are directed against unmutated variant regions. In all cases, repertoires were sampled only after the peak T cell response. White British donors predominated, females outnumbered males, and clonal diversity was possibly underestimated. Along spike, vaccine-associated CD4 TCRs were found throughout, with dominance at 160-218 and 743-854.

After removal of 3 bases from V and 2 bases from J, the junction contained 10 bases not matched to a gene. Germline CDR1 MNHNS, CDR2 SASEGT. This CDR3 region has 17 residues. Sequencing used peripheral blood, obtained on day 0 of MenACWY control vaccination. This receptor was obtained from an adult in good health. V usage is TRBV6-1 and J usage is TRBJ2-7, with 10 bases aligning to TRBD2. The CDR3 bases are TGTGCCAGCAGTGACGGGCGAAGCGGGAGGGTACCCTACGAGCAGTACTTC. This sequence encodes CASSDGRSGRVPYEQYF.